The source of this T cell receptor (beta chain) is a study of CD8 T cells in Susac syndrome (dated by TCRdb to about 2019). Describing the broader study: Repertoire sequencing was used to test whether CD8+ T cell activation and differentiation in Susac syndrome was antigen driven. CD8+ T cell repertoire clonality was compared between eleven to twelve healthy donors, approximately 14 Susac syndrome patients and roughly 15 multiple sclerosis patients. Results the study describes overall, beyond this receptor: The study acknowledged that relatively few individuals were included in the TCR sequencing and HLA analysis.

RNA was extracted using the RNeasy kit, and about 0.45 to 1 microgram was reverse transcribed with random hexamers. The immunoSEQ multiplex PCR assay, which covers 54 Vbeta and 13 Jbeta segments, was used to amplify TCR beta CDR3 regions. PCR amplification bias was corrected using a synthetic template baseline for primer optimization and computational correction. Per the original workflow: Only productive sequences were kept, with reads annotated to V, D and J genes according to IMGT and analyzed in immunoSEQ Analyzer. To calculate clonality, Shannon entropy was normalized by log2 of the number of productive unique sequences and then subtracted from one. For each patient and control, public and private clones were evaluated within the 100 most prevalent clones. Susac-specific clones were defined as absent from healthy and MS cohorts, about 1,000 published viral clones and other ImmuneACCESS disease sequences. TCRdb handled the public reads itself, with Q25 trimming in fastp and clone calling in MiXCR, and kept productive beta chains. All rows with the same CDR3 protein become a single entry with the most common DNA and genes. For this entry, the V and J calls and clone size follow TCRdb and not the study's own pipeline. The sample contains about 300,000 distinct CDR3 sequences, 70% to 90% of them found a single time. Roughly 0.21% of the sample rests with the top ten.

V has 4 bases trimmed and J has 3 bases trimmed; junction bases matching no gene number 9. CDR3 length: 15 amino acids, cysteine to phenylalanine. Left in the record is the CDR3 DNA by itself, 45 bases read in frame from the first base. CDR1 and CDR2 are read off the germline V gene as LGHNA and YSLEER. High-throughput TCR beta sequencing profiled peripheral blood CD8+ and CD4+ T cells from healthy donors, Susac syndrome patients and multiple sclerosis patients. The multiple sclerosis controls were treatment-naive patients whose relapsing-remitting disease, either stable or active, fulfilled the revised McDonald criteria. Bulk CD8+ and CD4+ T cells were purified by magnetic negative isolation, whereas CD8+ TEMRA cells were enriched by FACS. Blood was collected in EDTA tubes and processed within 24 hours, with PBMCs isolated through density gradient centrifugation. PBMCs destined for TCR sequencing were cryopreserved in liquid nitrogen and later thawed in a 37 °C water bath. The sorted or isolated CD4+, CD8+ and CD8+ TEMRA cells reached a purity of at least 90%.

About this clonotype: Its antigen remains unidentified. No quality values exist for individual bases; no much larger clone is one base distant.

The receptor chain draws on TRBV4-3 and TRBJ2-7, with 7 bases in between that match TRBD1. The sequenced material came from CD8+ T cells from PBMCs. The sequence was obtained from a human donor with multiple sclerosis. The DNA sequence follows: TGCGCCAGCAGCCGCCACAGGGGTACCCTCTACGAGCAGTACTTC. Its protein reads: CASSRHRGTLYEQYF.